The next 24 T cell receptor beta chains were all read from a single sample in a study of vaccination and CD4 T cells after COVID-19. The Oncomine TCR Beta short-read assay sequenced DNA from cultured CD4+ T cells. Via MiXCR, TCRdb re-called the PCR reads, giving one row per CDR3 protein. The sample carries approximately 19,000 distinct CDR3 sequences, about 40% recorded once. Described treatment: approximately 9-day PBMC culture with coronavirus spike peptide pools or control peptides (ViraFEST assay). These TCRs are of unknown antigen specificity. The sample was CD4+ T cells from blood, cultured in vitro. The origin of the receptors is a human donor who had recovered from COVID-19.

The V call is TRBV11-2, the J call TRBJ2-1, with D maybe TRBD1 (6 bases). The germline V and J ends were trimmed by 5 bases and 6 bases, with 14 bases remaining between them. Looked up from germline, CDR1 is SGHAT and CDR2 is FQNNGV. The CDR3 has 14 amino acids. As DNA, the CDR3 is TGTGCCAGCAGCGGATCGATGACAGGCAATGAGCAGTTCTTC. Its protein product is CASSGSMTGNEQFF.

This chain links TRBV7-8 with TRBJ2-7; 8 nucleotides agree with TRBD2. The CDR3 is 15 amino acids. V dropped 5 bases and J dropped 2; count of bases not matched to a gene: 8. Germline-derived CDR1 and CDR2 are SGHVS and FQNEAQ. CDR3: CASSVTSGQTYEQYF. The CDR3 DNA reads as TGTGCCAGCAGCGTTACTAGCGGACAAACCTACGAGCAGTACTTC.

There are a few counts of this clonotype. The CDR3 loop is CSARASEETQYF. The CDR3 region has the DNA TGCAGTGCTAGAGCGAGCGAAGAGACCCAGTACTTC. V gene TRBV20-1 combines with J gene TRBJ2-5; the D is unclear. The CDR3 consists of 12 residues. From germline, CDR1 is DFQATT and CDR2 SNEGSKA (reference sequence). Trimming cost V 1 base and J 3 bases, with 6 bases left between them.

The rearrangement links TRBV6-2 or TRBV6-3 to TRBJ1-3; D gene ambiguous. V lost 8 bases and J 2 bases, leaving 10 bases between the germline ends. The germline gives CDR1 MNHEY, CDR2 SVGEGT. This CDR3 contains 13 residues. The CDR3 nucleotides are TGTGCCAGCCACTGGGCTACTGGAAACACCATATATTTT. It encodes CASHWATGNTIYF.

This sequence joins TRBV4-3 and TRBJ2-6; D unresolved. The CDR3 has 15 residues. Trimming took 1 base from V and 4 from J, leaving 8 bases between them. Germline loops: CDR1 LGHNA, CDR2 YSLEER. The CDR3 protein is CASSQGVIGANVLTF. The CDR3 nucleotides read TGCGCCAGCAGCCAAGGGGTAATCGGGGCCAACGTCCTGACTTTC.

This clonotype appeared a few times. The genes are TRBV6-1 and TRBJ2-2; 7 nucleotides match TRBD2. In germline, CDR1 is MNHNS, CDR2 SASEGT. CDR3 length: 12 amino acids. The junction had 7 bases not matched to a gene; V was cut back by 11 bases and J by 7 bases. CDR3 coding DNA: TGTGCCGGGAGGACTAGTGGCGGGGAGCTGTTTTTT. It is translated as CAGRTSGGELFF.

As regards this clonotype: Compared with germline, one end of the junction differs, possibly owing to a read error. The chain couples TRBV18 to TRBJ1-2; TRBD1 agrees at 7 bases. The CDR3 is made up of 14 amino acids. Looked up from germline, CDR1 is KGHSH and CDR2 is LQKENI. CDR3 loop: CASPPTDREGGYTF. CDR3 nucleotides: TGTGCCAGCCCACCAACAGACAGGGAAGGCGGCTACACCTTC.

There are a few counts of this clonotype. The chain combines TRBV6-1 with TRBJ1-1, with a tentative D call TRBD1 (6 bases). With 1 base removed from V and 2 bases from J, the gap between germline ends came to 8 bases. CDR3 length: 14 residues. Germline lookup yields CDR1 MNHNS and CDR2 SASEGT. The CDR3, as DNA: TGTGCCAGCAGTGAAGGGACAGTCAACACTGAAGCTTTCTTT. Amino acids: CASSEGTVNTEAFF.

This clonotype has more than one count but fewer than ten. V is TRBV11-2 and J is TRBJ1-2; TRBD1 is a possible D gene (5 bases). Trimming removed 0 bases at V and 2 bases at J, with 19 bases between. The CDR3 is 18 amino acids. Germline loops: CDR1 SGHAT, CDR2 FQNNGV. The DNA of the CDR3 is TGTGCCAGCAGCTTAGAAGGGGCGGGGATGGTGAGGAACTATGGCTACACCTTC. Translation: CASSLEGAGMVRNYGYTF.

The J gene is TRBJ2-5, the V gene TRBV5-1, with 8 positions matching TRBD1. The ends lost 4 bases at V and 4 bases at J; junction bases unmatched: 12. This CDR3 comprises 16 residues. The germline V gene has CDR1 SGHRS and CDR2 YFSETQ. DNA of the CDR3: TGCGCCAGCAGCCCGGGGACAGGTAGTTTCGGAGAGACCCAGTACTTC. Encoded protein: CASSPGTGSFGETQYF.

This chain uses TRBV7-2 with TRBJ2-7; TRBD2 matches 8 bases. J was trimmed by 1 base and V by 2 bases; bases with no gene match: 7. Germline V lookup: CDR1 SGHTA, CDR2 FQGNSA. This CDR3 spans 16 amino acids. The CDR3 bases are TGTGCCAGCAGCTTAAACGGGGGGGACATATCCTACGAGCAGTACTTC. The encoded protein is CASSLNGGDISYEQYF.

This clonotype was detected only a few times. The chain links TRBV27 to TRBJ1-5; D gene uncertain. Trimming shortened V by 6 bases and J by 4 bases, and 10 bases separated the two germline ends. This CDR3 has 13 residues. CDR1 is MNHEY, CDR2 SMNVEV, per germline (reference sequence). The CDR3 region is CASSRHGNQPQHF. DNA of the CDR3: TGTGCCAGCAGCAGACACGGAAATCAGCCCCAGCATTTT.

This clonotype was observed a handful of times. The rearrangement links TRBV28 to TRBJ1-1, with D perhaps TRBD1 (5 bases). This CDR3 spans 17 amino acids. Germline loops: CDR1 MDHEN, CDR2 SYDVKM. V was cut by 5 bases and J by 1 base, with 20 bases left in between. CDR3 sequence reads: CASSDYNRGASNTEAFF. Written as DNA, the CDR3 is TGTGCCAGCAGTGACTATAACCGCGGGGCCTCGAACACTGAAGCTTTCTTT.

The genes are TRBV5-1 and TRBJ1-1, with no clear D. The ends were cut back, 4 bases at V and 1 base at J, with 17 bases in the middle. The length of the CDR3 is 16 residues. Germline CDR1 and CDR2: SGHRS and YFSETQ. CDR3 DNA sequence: TGCGCCAGCAGCACGGAGGGAAGGCGGGCGAACACTGAAGCTTTCTTT. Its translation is CASSTEGRRANTEAFF.

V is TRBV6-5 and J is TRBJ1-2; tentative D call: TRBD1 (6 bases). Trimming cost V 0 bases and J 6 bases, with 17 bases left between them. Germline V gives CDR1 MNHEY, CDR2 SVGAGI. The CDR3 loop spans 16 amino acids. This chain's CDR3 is CASSYSWETGGDGYTF. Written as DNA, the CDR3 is TGTGCCAGCAGTTACTCATGGGAGACAGGAGGGGATGGCTACACCTTC.

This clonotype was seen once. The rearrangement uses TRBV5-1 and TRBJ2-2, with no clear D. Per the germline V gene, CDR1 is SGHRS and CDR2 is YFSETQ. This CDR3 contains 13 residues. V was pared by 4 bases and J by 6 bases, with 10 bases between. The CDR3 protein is CASSLGPPGELFF. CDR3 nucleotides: TGCGCCAGCAGCCTAGGGCCGCCCGGGGAGCTGTTTTTT.

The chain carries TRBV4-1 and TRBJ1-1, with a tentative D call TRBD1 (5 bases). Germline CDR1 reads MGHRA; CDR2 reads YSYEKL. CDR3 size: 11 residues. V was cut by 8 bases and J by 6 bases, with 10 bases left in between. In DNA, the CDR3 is TGCGCCAGCGGACGGGGGGCTGAAGCTTTCTTT. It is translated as CASGRGAEAFF.

The CDR3 spells CASSYRGVYTEAFF. The CDR3 nucleotides read TGTGCCAGCAGTTACAGGGGTGTGTACACTGAAGCTTTCTTT. The V and J genes are TRBV5-4 and TRBJ1-1; 7 bases agree with TRBD1. With 5 bases clipped from V and 3 bases from J, the junction kept 7 bases outside the gene matches. The CDR3 spans 14 residues. Germline CDR1 and CDR2: SGHNT and YYREEE (reference sequence).

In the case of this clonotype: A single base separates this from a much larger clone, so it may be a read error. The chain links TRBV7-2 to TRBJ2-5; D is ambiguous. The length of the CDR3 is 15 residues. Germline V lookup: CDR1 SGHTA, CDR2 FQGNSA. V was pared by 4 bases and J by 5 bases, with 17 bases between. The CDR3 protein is CASSSSYGSTETQYF. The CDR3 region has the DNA TGTGCCAGCAGCTCCTCTTACGGGTCCACTGAGACCCAGTACTTC.

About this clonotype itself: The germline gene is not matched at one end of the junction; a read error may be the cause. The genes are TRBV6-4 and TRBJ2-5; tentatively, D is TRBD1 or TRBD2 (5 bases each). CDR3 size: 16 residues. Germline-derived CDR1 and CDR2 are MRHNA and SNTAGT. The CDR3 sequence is CASSDPFGTRGETQYF. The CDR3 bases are TGCGCCAGCAGTGATCCGTTTGGTACGAGGGGAGAGACCCAGTACTTC.

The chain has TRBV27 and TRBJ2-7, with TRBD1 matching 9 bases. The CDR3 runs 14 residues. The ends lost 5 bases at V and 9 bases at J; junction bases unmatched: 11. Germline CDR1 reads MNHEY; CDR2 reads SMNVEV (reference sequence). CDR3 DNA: TGTGCCAGCAGTCAAGACCGGGACAGGGCCGTGCAGTACTTC. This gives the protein CASSQDRDRAVQYF.

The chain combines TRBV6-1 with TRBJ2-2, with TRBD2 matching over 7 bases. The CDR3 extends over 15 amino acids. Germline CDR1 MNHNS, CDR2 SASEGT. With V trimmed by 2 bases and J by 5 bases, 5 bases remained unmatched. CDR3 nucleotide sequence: TGTGCCAGCAGTGAACACGGGGGGAGTACCGGGGAGCTGTTTTTT. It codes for CASSEHGGSTGELFF.

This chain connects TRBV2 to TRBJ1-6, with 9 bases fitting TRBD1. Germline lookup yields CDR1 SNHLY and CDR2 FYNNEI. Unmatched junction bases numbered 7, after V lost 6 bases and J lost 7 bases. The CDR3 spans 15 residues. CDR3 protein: CASRSYRGPNSPLHF. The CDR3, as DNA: TGTGCCAGCAGATCATACAGGGGGCCAAATTCACCCCTCCACTTT.

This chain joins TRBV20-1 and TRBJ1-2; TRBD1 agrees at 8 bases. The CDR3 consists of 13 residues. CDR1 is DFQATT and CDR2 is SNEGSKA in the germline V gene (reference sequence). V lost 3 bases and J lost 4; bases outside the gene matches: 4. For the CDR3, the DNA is TGCAGTGCTAGGGGACAGGCAGGCTATGGCTACACCTTC. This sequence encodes CSARGQAGYGYTF.